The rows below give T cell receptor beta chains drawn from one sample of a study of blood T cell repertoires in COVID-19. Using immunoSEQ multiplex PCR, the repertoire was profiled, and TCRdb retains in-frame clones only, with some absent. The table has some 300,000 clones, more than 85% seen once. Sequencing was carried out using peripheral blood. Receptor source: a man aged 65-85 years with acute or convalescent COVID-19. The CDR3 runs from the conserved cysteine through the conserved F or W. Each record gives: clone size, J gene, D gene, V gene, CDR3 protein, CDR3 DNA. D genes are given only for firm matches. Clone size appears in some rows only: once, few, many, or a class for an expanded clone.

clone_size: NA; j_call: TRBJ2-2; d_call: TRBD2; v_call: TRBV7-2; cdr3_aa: CASSSLAGGTGELFF; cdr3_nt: TGTGCCAGCAGCTCACTAGCGGGAGGTACCGGGGAGCTGTTTTTT
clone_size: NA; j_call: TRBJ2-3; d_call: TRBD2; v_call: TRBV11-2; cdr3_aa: CASSPGLALGTQYF; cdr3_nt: TGTGCCAGCAGCCCGGGACTAGCTTTAGGTACGCAGTATTTT
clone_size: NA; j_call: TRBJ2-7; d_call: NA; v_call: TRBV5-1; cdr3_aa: CASSLEQGGYEQYF; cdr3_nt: TGCGCCAGCAGCTTGGAACAGGGGGGGTACGAGCAGTACTTC
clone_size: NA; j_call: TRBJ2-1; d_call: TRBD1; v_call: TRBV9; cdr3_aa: CASSVGGQGLHNEQFF; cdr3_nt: TGTGCCAGCAGCGTAGGGGGACAGGGGTTGCACAATGAGCAGTTCTTC
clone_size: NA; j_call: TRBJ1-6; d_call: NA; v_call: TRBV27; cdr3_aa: CASGRGRFSNSPLHF; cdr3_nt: TGTGCCAGCGGACGGGGGAGGTTTTCCAATTCACCCCTCCACTTT
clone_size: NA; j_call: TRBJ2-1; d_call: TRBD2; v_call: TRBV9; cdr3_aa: CASSVGTSGKGEQFF; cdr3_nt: TGTGCCAGCAGCGTAGGGACTAGCGGGAAAGGTGAGCAGTTCTTC
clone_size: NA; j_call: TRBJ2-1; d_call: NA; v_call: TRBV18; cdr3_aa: CASSPADYNEQFF; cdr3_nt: TGTGCCAGCTCACCTGCGGATTACAATGAGCAGTTCTTC
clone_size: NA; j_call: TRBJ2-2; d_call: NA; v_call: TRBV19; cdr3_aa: CASKKRQWRDTGELFF; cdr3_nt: TGTGCCAGTAAGAAACGCCAATGGAGGGACACCGGGGAGCTGTTTTTT
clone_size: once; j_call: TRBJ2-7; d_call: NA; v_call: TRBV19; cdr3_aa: CASSNRGLLSYEQYF; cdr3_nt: TGTGCCAGTAGTAACAGGGGACTTCTCTCCTACGAGCAGTACTTC
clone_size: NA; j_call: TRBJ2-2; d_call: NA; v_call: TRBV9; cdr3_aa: CAPSRNTGELFF; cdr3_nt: TGTGCCCCGTCCAGGAACACCGGGGAGCTGTTTTTT
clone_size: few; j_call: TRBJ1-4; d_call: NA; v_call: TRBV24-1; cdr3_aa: CATSDSGRYEKLFF; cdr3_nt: TGTGCCACCAGTGATTCAGGGAGGTACGAAAAACTGTTTTTT
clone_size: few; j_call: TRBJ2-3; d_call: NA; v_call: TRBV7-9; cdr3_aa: CASSPSTDTQYF; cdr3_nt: TGTGCCAGCAGCCCTAGCACAGATACGCAGTATTTT
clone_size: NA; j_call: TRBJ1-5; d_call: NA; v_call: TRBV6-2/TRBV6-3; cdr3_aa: CASSYGGNQPQHF; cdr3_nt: TGTGCCAGCAGTTACGGCGGTAATCAGCCCCAGCATTTT
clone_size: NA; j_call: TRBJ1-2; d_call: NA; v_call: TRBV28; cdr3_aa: CATSDSRRGYTF; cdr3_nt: TGTGCCACTTCGGACAGCCGCCGGGGCTACACCTTC
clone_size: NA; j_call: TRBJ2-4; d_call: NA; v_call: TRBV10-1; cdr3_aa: CASDQRAAAKNIQYF; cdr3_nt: TGCGCCAGCGATCAGCGGGCCGCTGCCAAAAACATTCAGTACTTC
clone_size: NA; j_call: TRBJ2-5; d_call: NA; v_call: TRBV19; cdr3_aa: CASSRKGLKETQYF; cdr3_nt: TGTGCCAGTAGTAGAAAAGGACTTAAAGAGACCCAGTACTTC
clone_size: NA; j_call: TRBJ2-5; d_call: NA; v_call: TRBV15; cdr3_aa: CATREADPLETQYF; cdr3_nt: TGTGCCACCAGGGAGGCGGACCCTCTGGAGACCCAGTACTTC
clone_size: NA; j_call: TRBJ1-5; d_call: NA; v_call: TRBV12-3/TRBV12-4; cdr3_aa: CASRGQFNQPQHF; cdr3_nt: TGTGCCAGCAGGGGGCAGTTCAATCAGCCCCAGCATTTT
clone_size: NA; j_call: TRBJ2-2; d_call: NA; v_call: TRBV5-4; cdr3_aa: CASSRTGRGDTGELFF; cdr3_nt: TGTGCCAGCAGCCGTACGGGCAGGGGGGATACCGGGGAGCTGTTTTTT
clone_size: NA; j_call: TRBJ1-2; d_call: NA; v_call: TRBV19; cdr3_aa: CASSWSRNPNYGYTF; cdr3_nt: TGTGCCAGTAGTTGGTCCAGAAATCCTAACTATGGCTACACCTTC
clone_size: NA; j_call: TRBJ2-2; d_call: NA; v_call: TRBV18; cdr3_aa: CASSQSGTGELFF; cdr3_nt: TGTGCCAGCTCACAAAGCGGCACCGGGGAGCTGTTTTTT
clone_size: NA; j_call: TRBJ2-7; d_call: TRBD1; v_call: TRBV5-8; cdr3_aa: CASSLGQGDSYEQYF; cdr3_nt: TGTGCCAGCAGCTTGGGGCAGGGGGACTCCTACGAGCAGTACTTC
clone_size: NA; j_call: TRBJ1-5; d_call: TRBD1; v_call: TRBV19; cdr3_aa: CASGQAIVSQPQHF; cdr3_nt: TGTGCCAGTGGACAGGCAATCGTCAGTCAGCCCCAGCATTTT
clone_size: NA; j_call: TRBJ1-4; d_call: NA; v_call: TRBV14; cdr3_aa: CASSRRGLGEKLFF; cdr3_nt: TGTGCCAGCAGCCGGCGGGGGTTAGGTGAAAAACTGTTTTTT
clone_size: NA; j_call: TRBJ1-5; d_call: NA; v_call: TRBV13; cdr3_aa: CASSFRYQPQHF; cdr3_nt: TGTGCCAGCAGCTTCAGATATCAGCCCCAGCATTTT
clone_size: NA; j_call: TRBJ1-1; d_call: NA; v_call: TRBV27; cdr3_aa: CASSPRGASAFF; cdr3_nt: TGTGCCAGCAGTCCCCGGGGGGCGTCGGCTTTCTTT
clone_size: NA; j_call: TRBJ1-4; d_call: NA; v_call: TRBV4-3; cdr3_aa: CASSQDFAGIGKLFF; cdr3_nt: TGCGCCAGCAGCCAAGATTTTGCAGGAATAGGAAAACTGTTTTTT
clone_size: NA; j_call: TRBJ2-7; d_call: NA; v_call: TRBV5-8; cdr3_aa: CASSVRRDYEQYF; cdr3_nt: TGTGCCAGCAGCGTGCGTAGAGACTACGAGCAGTACTTC
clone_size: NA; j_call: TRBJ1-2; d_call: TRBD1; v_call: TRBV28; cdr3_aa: CASFGQGGSNYGYTF; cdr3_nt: TGTGCCAGCTTTGGACAGGGGGGCTCTAACTATGGCTACACCTTC
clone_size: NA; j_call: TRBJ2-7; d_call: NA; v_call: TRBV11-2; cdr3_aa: CASSLDRQGLTYEQYF; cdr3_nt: TGTGCCAGCAGCTTAGATCGGCAGGGTCTCACCTACGAGCAGTACTTC
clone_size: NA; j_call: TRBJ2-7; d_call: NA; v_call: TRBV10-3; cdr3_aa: CAISESTGGGQYF; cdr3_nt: TGTGCCATCAGTGAGTCGACAGGAGGTGGGCAGTACTTC
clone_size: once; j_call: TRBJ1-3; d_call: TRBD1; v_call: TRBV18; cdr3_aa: CASSPLGQSSGNTIYF; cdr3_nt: TGTGCCAGCTCACCTCTGGGACAGAGCTCTGGAAACACCATATATTTT
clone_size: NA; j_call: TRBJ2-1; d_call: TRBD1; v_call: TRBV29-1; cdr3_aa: CSSDRVGSYNEQFF; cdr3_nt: TGCAGCTCGGACAGGGTGGGGTCCTACAATGAGCAGTTCTTC
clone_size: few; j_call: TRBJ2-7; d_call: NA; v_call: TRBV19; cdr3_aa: CASSTLQGSHEQYF; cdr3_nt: TGTGCCAGTAGTACCTTACAGGGTTCCCACGAGCAGTACTTC
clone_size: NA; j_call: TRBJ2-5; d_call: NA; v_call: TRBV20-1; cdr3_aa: CSARDLETQYF; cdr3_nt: TGCAGTGCTCGAGATCTAGAGACCCAGTACTTC